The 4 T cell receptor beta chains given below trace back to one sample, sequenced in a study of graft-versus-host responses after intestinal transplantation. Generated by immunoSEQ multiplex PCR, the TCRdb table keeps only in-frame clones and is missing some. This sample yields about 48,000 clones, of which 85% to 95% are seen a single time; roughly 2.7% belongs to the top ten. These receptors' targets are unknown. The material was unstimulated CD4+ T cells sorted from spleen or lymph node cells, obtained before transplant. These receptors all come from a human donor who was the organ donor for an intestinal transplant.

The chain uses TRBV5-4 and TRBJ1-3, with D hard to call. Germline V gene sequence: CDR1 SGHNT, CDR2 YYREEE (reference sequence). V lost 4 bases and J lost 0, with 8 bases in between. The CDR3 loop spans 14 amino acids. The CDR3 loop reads CASSPRNSGNTIYF. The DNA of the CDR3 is TGTGCCAGCAGCCCCCGGAACTCTGGAAACACCATATATTTT.

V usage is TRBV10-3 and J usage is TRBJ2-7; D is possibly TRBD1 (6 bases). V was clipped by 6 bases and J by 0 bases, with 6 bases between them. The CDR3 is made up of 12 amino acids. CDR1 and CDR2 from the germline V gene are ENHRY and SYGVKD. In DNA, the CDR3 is TGTGCCATCAGGGACAGCTCCTACGAGCAGTACTTC. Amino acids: CAIRDSSYEQYF.

The CDR3 reads CASSLDLAPYNEQFF. CDR3 in DNA: TGTGCCAGCAGCTTAGATCTAGCGCCCTACAATGAGCAGTTCTTC. The chain joins TRBV7-3 to TRBJ2-1; perhaps TRBD2 as D (6 bases). Germline loops: CDR1 SGHTA, CDR2 FQGTGA. The CDR3 covers 15 residues. V dropped 2 bases and J dropped 2 bases, with 10 bases sitting between them.

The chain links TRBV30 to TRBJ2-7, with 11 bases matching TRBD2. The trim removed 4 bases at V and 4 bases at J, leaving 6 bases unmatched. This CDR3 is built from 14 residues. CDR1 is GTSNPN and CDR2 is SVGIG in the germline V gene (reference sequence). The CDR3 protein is CAWITSGSLYEQYF. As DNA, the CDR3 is TGTGCCTGGATCACTAGCGGGAGTCTATACGAGCAGTACTTC. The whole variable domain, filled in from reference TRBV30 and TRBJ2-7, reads SQTIHQWPATLVQPVGSPLSLECTVEGTSNPNLYWYRQAAGRGLQLLFYSVGIGQISSEVPQNLSASRPQDRQFILSSKKLLLSDSGFYLCAWITSGSLYEQYFGPGTRLTVT.